The clone carrying this T cell receptor beta chain was counted a few times. As yet, its antigen is unknown. The source of the sample is a study of beta chain features in type 1 diabetes. General study findings and limits: Here, the possible influence of HLA type (on TCRB rearrangement) remained unresolved. Among all four CD4+ subsets, Type 1 diabetes patients had TCRB CDR3s that were moderately but significantly shorter. Compared with healthy donors, patients appeared to share more similar naive, central memory and regulatory TCRB repertoires.

In all sorted populations, purity surpassed 95%. Germline CDR1 is SGHNT and CDR2 is YYREEE (reference sequence). The CDR3 has 16 residues. Losses at the gene ends were 0 bases for V and 1 base for J; bases not matched to a gene: 2. Expressed TCRB transcripts got sequenced, as all isolated RNA was reverse transcribed. Produced via immunoSEQ multiplex PCR; TCRdb's table is partial and in-frame only. The sample has about 340,000 clones; roughly 12% are singletons. This chain uses TRBV5-4 with TRBJ2-2; TRBD1 agrees at 8 bases. The sample consisted of naive CD4+ T cells from blood. The clonotype was recovered from a woman aged 18 to 35 with type 1 diabetes. The CDR3 reads CASSLGGTGNTGELFF. The CDR3 DNA sequence: TGTGCCAGCAGCTTGGGAGGGACAGGGAACACCGGGGAGCTGTTTTTT.